This TCR beta chain was captured by sequencing in a study of cytomegalovirus exposure and HLA in healthy donors. Whole-study findings and limits: In an earlier analysis, in 540 or so donors, most V segments appeared productive either ~90% or ~30% of the time. Later work associated fewer than 20,000 TCR beta sequences with HLA alleles at 0.05 false discovery rate.

Primers included in the PCR were 60 Vbeta and 13 Jbeta primers. Clones were sequenced by immunoSEQ multiplex PCR, and TCRdb holds only the in-frame ones, with some missing. This table has some 130,000 clones, roughly 78% appearing once. On this clone itself: Its antigen is not identified.

With 0 bases removed from V and 1 base from J, the gap between germline ends came to 4 bases. CDR1 and CDR2 (germline): GTSNPN, SVGIG (reference sequence). CDR3 size: 12 residues. Sequencing input: PBMCs. The receptor was derived from a man in his thirties or forties in good health. V usage is TRBV30 and J usage is TRBJ2-7; D unresolved. Here the CDR3 reads CAWSVASYEQYF. The DNA of the CDR3 is TGTGCCTGGAGTGTGGCTTCCTACGAGCAGTACTTC.